This T cell receptor beta chain derives from a study of vaccination and CD4 T cells after COVID-19. About the research overall: The convalescents were made up of six males and four females, two of whom were Hispanic.

The Oncomine TCR Beta short-read assay sequenced DNA from cultured CD4+ T cells. TCRdb redid the calling of the PCR reads with MiXCR, one entry per CDR3 protein. The sample records over 5,500 distinct CDR3 sequences, around 60% being singletons. The sample's treatment: roughly 11-day PBMC culture with coronavirus spike peptide pools or control peptides (ViraFEST assay). V gave up 1 base and J gave up 2 bases, with 7 bases separating them. Germline values: CDR1 SGHVS, CDR2 FQNEAQ. CDR3 size: 14 residues. On this clonotype: Antigen unknown.

Input material: CD4+ T cells from blood, cultured in vitro. The chain combines TRBV7-8 with TRBJ2-3; D gene unclear. The sequence came from a human donor who had recovered from COVID-19. The CDR3 bases are TGTGCCAGCAGCTTAGACTATAACACAGATACGCAGTATTTT. It is translated as CASSLDYNTDTQYF.